This TCR beta chain was sequenced during a study of tumor-infiltrating lymphocytes in oesophageal squamous cell carcinoma (TCRdb year 2016). A remark on this clonotype: Its antigen is still unknown. Base qualities were left out, and no much larger clone turns up one base away.

The library was built by means of PCR. These reads were obtained on an Illumina HiSeq 2000. The public reads were reanalyzed by TCRdb: fastp trimming at Q25, MiXCR alignment, in-frame beta chains only. All rows with the same CDR3 protein become a single entry with the most common DNA and genes. The sample table shows about 20,000 distinct CDR3 sequences, and 30% to 50% are seen once. Roughly 7% of the sample is taken by the ten largest. Measured from the cysteine to the phenylalanine, the CDR3 is 16 residues long. Here the CDR3 DNA is all that survives: 48 bases in frame from base 1. CDR1 is given as SGHVS and CDR2 as FNYEAQ, both from the germline V gene.

Sequencing input: blood. The sequence links TRBV7-6 to TRBJ2-5; 8 bases in between match TRBD1. The J call may be incorrect, as the DNA end agrees better with TRBJ2-7. The TCR was taken from a male donor with esophageal squamous cell carcinoma. The CDR3 sequence is CASSFPPGTGSYEQYF. The DNA reads as follows: TGTGCCAGCAGCTTCCCCCCCGGGACAGGCTCCTACGAGCAGTACTTC.